Many counts were recorded for the clone carrying this TCR beta chain. The output of every sequencing run exceeded 190 million TCR-beta sequences, derived from 15-18 subjects. TCRdb redid the calling of the 5' RACE reads with MiXCR, one entry per CDR3 protein. The data show roughly 66,000 distinct CDR3 sequences, around 5% seen once. Germline loops: CDR1 LGHNA, CDR2 YNFKEQ. Trimming removed 4 bases at V and 0 bases at J, with 7 bases between. The CDR3 is 14 residues long. The entry originates in a study of neurological immune-mediated disorders. Where libraries were unsorted, they were derived from 2 million PBMCs stored at -80 degrees C.

V and J are TRBV4-2 and TRBJ1-5; D is undetermined. Sequenced: PBMCs. The source is a woman aged 70-85 years with multiple sclerosis. This CDR3 reads CASSPTDSNQPQHF. The CDR3 nucleotides read TGTGCCAGCAGCCCCACGGATAGCAATCAGCCCCAGCATTTT.